The 26 T cell receptor beta chains below were found in one sample sequenced in a study of T cells in Graves' hyperthyroidism and ophthalmopathy (dated by TCRdb to the late 2010s). The library was built by means of multiplex PCR. Instrument on record: Illumina HiSeq 2000. The TCR beta CDR3 regions were amplified from the RNA transcripts. The TCR CDR3 was subjected to a first round of RT-PCR using the HTBI primer set and the Qiagen OneStep RT-PCR kit. TCRdb trimmed public reads at Q25 via fastp, called clones via MiXCR and kept in-frame beta chains. Rows matching on CDR3 protein sequence are summarized as one entry with the most common DNA and genes. This sample is represented by hundreds of thousands of distinct CDR3 sequences; approximately 14% of them were singletons. The ten largest clonotypes hold approximately 15% of the sample. The sequencing input was blood. These receptors all stem from a woman aged 40 to 50 with Graves' hyperthyroidism.

This clonotype occurred a few times. This chain uses TRBV19 with TRBJ1-5; a possible D gene is TRBD1 (5 bases). The CDR3 sequence is 12 residues long. Germline lookup yields CDR1 LNHDA and CDR2 SQIVND (reference sequence). Trimming pared 7 bases from V and 9 bases from J, leaving 13 bases between. CDR3: CASTSLGTPQHF. In nucleotides, the CDR3 is TGTGCCAGTACCTCTCTAGGGACGCCCCAGCATTTT. Together with reference TRBV19 and TRBJ1-5, the CDR3 gives the full variable domain: DGGITQSPKYLFRKEGQNVTLSCEQNLNHDAMYWYRQDPGQGLRLIYYSQIVNDFQKGDIAEGYSVSREKKESFPLTVTSAQKNPTAFYLCASTSLGTPQHFGDGTRLSIL.

This clonotype was detected many times. The chain uses TRBV29-1 and TRBJ2-1; 9 nucleotides match TRBD2. This CDR3 spans 13 amino acids. In germline, CDR1 is SQVTM, CDR2 ANQGSEA. V lost 6 bases to trimming and J lost 4 bases; unmatched junction nucleotides: 4. This chain's CDR3 is CSVEGLAYNEQFF. The CDR3 coding sequence is TGCAGCGTCGAGGGACTAGCTTACAATGAGCAGTTCTTC.

This clonotype was counted at least ten times. This chain uses TRBV7-2 with TRBJ1-2; TRBD1 might be the D (6 bases). Trimming took off 2 bases at V and 4 bases at J, with 11 bases between the two ends. The CDR3 is 14 amino acids. In germline, CDR1 is SGHTA, CDR2 FQGNSA. Here the CDR3 DNA reads TGTGCCAGCAGCTTATATGGACAGTCCTATGGCTACACCTTC. Translated, it gives CASSLYGQSYGYTF.

In its sample, this clonotype was seen many times. The CDR3 protein is CASSYTNPRSGRDYEQYF. The CDR3 nucleotides read TGTGCCAGCAGCTACACAAACCCACGTAGCGGGAGAGACTACGAGCAGTACTTC. The chain carries TRBV7-2 and TRBJ2-7; TRBD2 aligns across 9 bases. V trimming: 4 bases; J trimming: 3 bases; junction bases outside the gene matches: 16. Germline V gene lookup returns CDR1 SGHTA and CDR2 FQGNSA. The CDR3 has 18 residues.

This chain links TRBV7-9 with TRBJ2-2; unclear D gene. The length of the CDR3 is 16 residues. V was trimmed by 1 base and J by 3 bases, leaving 12 bases between them. CDR1 and CDR2 (germline): SEHNR, FQNEAQ (reference sequence). The CDR3 is CASSLDAVRHTGELFF. For the CDR3, the DNA is TGTGCCAGCAGCTTAGATGCGGTCCGGCACACCGGGGAGCTGTTTTTT. Variable domain in full (rest from reference TRBV7-9 and TRBJ2-2): DTGVSQNPRHKITKRGQNVTFRCDPISEHNRLYWYRQTLGQGPEFLTYFQNEAQLEKSRLLSDRFSAERPKGSFSTLEIQRTEQGDSAMYLCASSLDAVRHTGELFFGEGSRLTVL.

This clonotype was detected only a few times. V usage is TRBV7-9 and J usage is TRBJ1-4; no clear D. The CDR3 totals 16 residues. V shed 1 base and J shed 0 bases, with 9 bases lying between them. Germline V gene data show CDR1 as SEHNR and CDR2 as FQNEAQ (reference sequence). The CDR3 DNA reads TGTGCCAGCAGCTTAGGTTTAGCTCCAACTAATGAAAAACTGTTTTTT. Residues: CASSLGLAPTNEKLFF.

The chain has TRBV30 and TRBJ2-3, with D perhaps TRBD2 (6 bases). The CDR3 consists of 14 residues. Germline lookup yields CDR1 GTSNPN and CDR2 SVGIG (reference sequence). V was cut by 3 bases and J by 1 base, with 11 bases left in between. CDR3 bases: TGTGCCTGGAGCGGAGGGTCGGGCACAGATACGCAGTATTTT. Translation gives CAWSGGSGTDTQYF.

The chain uses TRBV30 and TRBJ2-2; D possibly corresponds to TRBD1 (5 bases). Trimming shortened V by 4 bases and J by 1 base, and 10 bases separated the two germline ends. This CDR3 comprises 14 residues. Germline CDR1 and CDR2: GTSNPN and SVGIG (reference sequence). The CDR3: CAWIRQKNTGELFF. Written as DNA, the CDR3 is TGTGCCTGGATCAGACAGAAGAACACCGGGGAGCTGTTTTTT.

To note about this clonotype: As the CDR3 is not closed by the conserved phenylalanine or tryptophan, this likely results from a read error. The chain recombines TRBV27 with TRBJ1-1; no clear D gene. Looked up from germline, CDR1 is MNHEY and CDR2 is SMNVEV (reference sequence). CDR3 length: 13 residues. The V end lost 7 bases, the J end lost 6 bases, and 15 bases lay between the germline ends. CDR3 sequence (DNA): TGTGCCAGCACGACTACCCTGGGTGCTGAAGCTTTCCTT. This translates into CASTTTLGAEAFL.

This clonotype was counted many times. The chain employs TRBV28 and TRBJ2-3; no clear D. V was pared by 3 bases and J by 6 bases, with 10 bases between. CDR3 length: 13 residues. From germline, CDR1 is MDHEN and CDR2 SYDVKM. CDR3 region: CASSFRQIDTQYF. CDR3 DNA: TGTGCCAGCAGTTTTCGCCAGATTGATACGCAGTATTTT.

V usage is TRBV28 and J usage is TRBJ2-5; no reliable D call. The CDR3 runs 15 residues. Germline V CDR1 and CDR2: MDHEN, SYDVKM. Trimming removed 3 bases at V and 3 bases at J, with 14 bases between. The CDR3 sequence: CASSFDLVEEETQYF. CDR3 nucleotides: TGTGCCAGCAGTTTTGACTTGGTGGAAGAAGAGACCCAGTACTTC.

This clonotype was observed at least ten times. J is TRBJ2-5 and V is TRBV6-1, with 8 positions matching TRBD1. Per the germline V gene, CDR1 is MNHNS and CDR2 is SASEGT. This CDR3 comprises 14 residues. Trimming took 4 bases from V and 4 from J; bases not matched to a gene: 5. CDR3 nucleotide sequence: TGTGCCAGCAGTGGGGCAGGGGGCGTAGAGACCCAGTACTTC. This gives the protein CASSGAGGVETQYF.

This clonotype was found many times. The chain uses TRBV27 and TRBJ1-2, with 11 bases matching TRBD1. The CDR3 covers 17 residues. CDR1 and CDR2 (germline): MNHEY, SMNVEV (reference sequence). V dropped 5 bases and J dropped 4; count of bases not matched to a gene: 12. This CDR3 reads CASSPSGTGGRVYGYTF. The CDR3 region has the DNA TGTGCCAGCAGTCCATCCGGGACAGGGGGTCGGGTCTATGGCTACACCTTC.

Turning to this clonotype: The junction does not match germline at one end; this may be a read error. The rearrangement joins TRBV12-3 or TRBV12-4 to TRBJ2-4; D is perhaps TRBD2 (7 bases). The CDR3 spans 16 residues. CDR3 coding DNA: TGTGCCAGCAGTTTAGTGGTCGGGGGGCTGAAAAACACTCAGTACTTC. Protein: CASSLVVGGLKNTQYF.

V is TRBV5-6 and J is TRBJ2-7; 11 bases are shared with TRBD1. V lost 0 bases to trimming and J lost 6 bases; unmatched junction nucleotides: 2. From germline, CDR1 is SGHDT and CDR2 YYEEEE. This CDR3 is 14 amino acids long. The CDR3 DNA sequence: TGTGCCAGCAGCTTGGTCGGACAGGGGGCCGAGCAGTACTTC. It translates to CASSLVGQGAEQYF.

The rearrangement joins TRBV20-1 to TRBJ2-1, with 8 nucleotides matching TRBD2. Germline loops: CDR1 DFQATT, CDR2 SNEGSKA (reference sequence). The trim removed 3 bases at V and 6 bases at J, leaving 10 bases unmatched. The length of the CDR3 is 15 residues. In nucleotides, the CDR3 is TGCAGTGCTAGGGGGTCCGGACTAGCCTCCAATGAGCAGTTCTTC. It is translated as CSARGSGLASNEQFF.

This clonotype has a handful of counts. The rearrangement links TRBV11-1 to TRBJ2-1, with TRBD2 matching 7 bases. With 5 bases clipped from V and 9 bases from J, the junction kept 10 bases outside the gene matches. From germline, CDR1 is SGHAT and CDR2 FQDESV (reference sequence). This CDR3 comprises 14 residues. The CDR3 sequence is CASSLRTSFPEQFF. The CDR3 bases are TGTGCCAGCAGCCTCCGGACTAGTTTTCCTGAGCAGTTCTTC.

The chain is built from TRBV24-1 and TRBJ2-2; weak D call: TRBD1 (6 bases). Germline V lookup: CDR1 KGHDR, CDR2 SFDVKD. The CDR3 contains 20 residues. V lost 0 bases and J lost 2, with 21 bases in between. The CDR3 DNA reads TGTGCCACCAGTGATTTGCAACAGGGCCCTCACGGTTCAAACACCGGGGAGCTGTTTTTT. The encoded protein is CATSDLQQGPHGSNTGELFF.

This clonotype was counted ten times or more. The chain links TRBV20-1 to TRBJ2-5; 11 bases map to TRBD2. The junction had 7 bases not matched to a gene; V was cut back by 0 bases and J by 4 bases. CDR3 length: 16 residues. The germline CDR1 and CDR2 sequences are DFQATT and SNEGSKA (reference sequence). The CDR3 region has the DNA TGCAGTGCTAGAGATTCTAGGCTAGCGGGAGGAGAGACCCAGTACTTC. Its translation is CSARDSRLAGGETQYF.

The DNA for the CDR3 is TGTGCCAGCAGTACACAGGTTTCTGGGGCCAACGTCCTGACTTTC. Translation gives CASSTQVSGANVLTF. The chain is built from TRBV2 and TRBJ2-6, with D possibly being TRBD1 (5 bases). The length of the CDR3 is 15 residues. From germline, CDR1 is SNHLY and CDR2 FYNNEI. V gave up 5 bases and J gave up 1 base, with 9 bases separating them.

This clonotype was counted between two and nine times. The chain combines TRBV5-1 with TRBJ2-2; TRBD1 is a possible D gene (7 bases). CDR3 size: 18 residues. Trimming took 4 bases from V and 0 from J, leaving 19 bases between them. Germline-derived CDR1 and CDR2 are SGHRS and YFSETQ. In DNA, the CDR3 is TGCGCCAGCAGCCCGTGGGCGGGACAGCCTACGAACACCGGGGAGCTGTTTTTT. Translating it yields CASSPWAGQPTNTGELFF.

V usage is TRBV20-1 and J usage is TRBJ2-1, with D perhaps matching TRBD2 (5 bases). V was shortened by 6 bases and J by 7 bases, with 22 bases between the two germline ends. The CDR3 sequence is 15 residues long. Per the germline V gene, CDR1 is DFQATT and CDR2 is SNEGSKA (reference sequence). The CDR3 sequence: CSARAFRGLENEQFF. CDR3 sequence (DNA): TGCAGTGCCCGGGCCTTCCGGGGTCTGGAAAATGAGCAGTTCTTC.

This clonotype was seen repeatedly, ten times or more. The V gene is TRBV30, the J gene TRBJ2-7; TRBD1 aligns across 12 bases. Trimming cost V 4 bases and J 7 bases; bases outside gene matches: 8. The V gene's germline CDR1 is GTSNPN and CDR2 SVGIG (reference sequence). This CDR3 is built from 14 residues. The CDR3 loop reads CAWTQGQGAGEQYF. In nucleotides, the CDR3 is TGTGCCTGGACCCAGGGACAGGGGGCCGGGGAGCAGTACTTC.

The rearrangement links TRBV5-1 to TRBJ2-7, with TRBD1 matching 9 bases. CDR1 is SGHRS and CDR2 is YFSETQ in the germline V gene. The CDR3 has 14 amino acids. The V segment lost 3 bases and the J segment 5 bases; nucleotides outside the gene matches: 6. The CDR3, as DNA: TGCGCCAGCAGCTCGGGACAGGGTCGGGACGAGCAGTACTTC. This translates into CASSSGQGRDEQYF.

The table lists this clonotype with many counts. The chain has TRBV5-1 and TRBJ2-7; the match to TRBD1 covers 10 bases. The germline V gene has CDR1 SGHRS and CDR2 YFSETQ. After removal of 0 bases from V and 5 bases from J, the junction contained 8 bases not matched to a gene. This CDR3 comprises 16 residues. CDR3 in DNA: TGCGCCAGCAGCTTGGCTAGAGCCGGGACAGGGGACGAGCAGTACTTC. Translating it yields CASSLARAGTGDEQYF.

This clonotype occurred many times. V is TRBV30 and J is TRBJ1-6; no firm D call. Per the germline V gene, CDR1 is GTSNPN and CDR2 is SVGIG (reference sequence). The CDR3 is 15 residues long. The ends were cut back, 3 bases at V and 8 bases at J, with 17 bases in the middle. CDR3 bases: TGTGCCTGGAGACCCGACTCGCACTGGGATTCACCCCTCCACTTT. The encoded protein is CAWRPDSHWDSPLHF.